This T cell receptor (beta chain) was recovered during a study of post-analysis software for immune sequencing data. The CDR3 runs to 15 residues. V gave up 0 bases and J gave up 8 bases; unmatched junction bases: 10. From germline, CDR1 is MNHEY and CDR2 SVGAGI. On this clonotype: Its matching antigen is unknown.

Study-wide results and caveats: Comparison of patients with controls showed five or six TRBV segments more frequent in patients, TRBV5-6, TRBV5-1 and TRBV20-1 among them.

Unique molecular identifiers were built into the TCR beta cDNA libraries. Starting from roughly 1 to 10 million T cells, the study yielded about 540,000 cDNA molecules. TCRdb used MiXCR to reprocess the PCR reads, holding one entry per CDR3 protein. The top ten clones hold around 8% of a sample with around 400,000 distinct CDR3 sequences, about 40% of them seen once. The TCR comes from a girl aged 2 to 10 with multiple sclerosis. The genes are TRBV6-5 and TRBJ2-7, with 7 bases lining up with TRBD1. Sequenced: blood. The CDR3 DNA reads TGTGCCAGCAGTTACTCCGGGACAGCATCCTGCAAGCAGTACTTC. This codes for CASSYSGTASCKQYF.